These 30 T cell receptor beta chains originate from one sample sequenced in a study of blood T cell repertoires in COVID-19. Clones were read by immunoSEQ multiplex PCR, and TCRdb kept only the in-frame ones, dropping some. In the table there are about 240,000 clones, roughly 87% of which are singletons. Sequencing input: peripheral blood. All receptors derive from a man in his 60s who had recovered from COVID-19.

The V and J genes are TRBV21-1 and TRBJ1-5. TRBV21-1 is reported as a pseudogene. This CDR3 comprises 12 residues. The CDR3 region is CASSKKIVSQHF. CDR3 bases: TGTGCCAGCAGCAAAAAGATAGTGTCCCAGCATTTT.

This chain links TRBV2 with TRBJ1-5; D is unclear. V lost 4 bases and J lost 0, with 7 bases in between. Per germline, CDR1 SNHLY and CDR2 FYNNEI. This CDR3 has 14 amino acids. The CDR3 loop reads CASSVRDSNQPQHF. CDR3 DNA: TGTGCCAGCAGTGTAAGAGATAGCAATCAGCCCCAGCATTTT.

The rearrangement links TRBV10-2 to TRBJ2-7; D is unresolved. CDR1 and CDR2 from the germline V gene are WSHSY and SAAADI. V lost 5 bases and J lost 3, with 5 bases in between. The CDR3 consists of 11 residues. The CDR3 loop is CASSIGYEQYF. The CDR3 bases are TGCGCCAGCAGTATCGGCTACGAGCAGTACTTC.

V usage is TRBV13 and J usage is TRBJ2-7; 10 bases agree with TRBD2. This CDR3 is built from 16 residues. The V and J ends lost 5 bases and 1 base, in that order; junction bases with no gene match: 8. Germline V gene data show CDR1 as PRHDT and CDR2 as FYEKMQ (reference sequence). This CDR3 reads CASSVKGLARSYEQYF. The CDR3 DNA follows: TGTGCCAGCAGCGTAAAGGGACTAGCGCGTTCCTACGAGCAGTACTTC.

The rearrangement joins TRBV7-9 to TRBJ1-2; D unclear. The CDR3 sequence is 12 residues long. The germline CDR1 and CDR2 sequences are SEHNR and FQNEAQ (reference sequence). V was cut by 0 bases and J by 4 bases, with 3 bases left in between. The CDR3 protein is CASSLAIYGYTF. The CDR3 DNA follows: TGTGCCAGCAGCTTAGCTATCTATGGCTACACCTTC.

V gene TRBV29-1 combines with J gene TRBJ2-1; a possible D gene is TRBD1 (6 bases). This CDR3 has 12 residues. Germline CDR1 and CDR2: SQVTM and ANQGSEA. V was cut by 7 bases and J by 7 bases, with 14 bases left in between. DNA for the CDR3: TGCAGCGCTTGGACAGATAGGAATGAGCAGTTCTTC. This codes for CSAWTDRNEQFF.

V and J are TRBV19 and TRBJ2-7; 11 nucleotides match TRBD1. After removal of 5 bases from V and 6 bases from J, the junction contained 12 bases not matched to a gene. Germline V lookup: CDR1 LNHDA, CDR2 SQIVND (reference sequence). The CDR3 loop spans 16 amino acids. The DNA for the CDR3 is TGTGCCAGTAGTCCCTCGGGACAGGGGGGGACTACCGAGCAGTACTTC. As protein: CASSPSGQGGTTEQYF.

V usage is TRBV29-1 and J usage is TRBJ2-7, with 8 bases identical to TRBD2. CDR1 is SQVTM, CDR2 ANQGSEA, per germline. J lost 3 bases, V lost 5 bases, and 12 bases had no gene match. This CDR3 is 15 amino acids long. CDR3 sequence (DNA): TGCAGCGTTCTGCTAAGAGCGGGGGCCAACTACGAGCAGTACGTC. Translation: CSVLLRAGANYEQYV.

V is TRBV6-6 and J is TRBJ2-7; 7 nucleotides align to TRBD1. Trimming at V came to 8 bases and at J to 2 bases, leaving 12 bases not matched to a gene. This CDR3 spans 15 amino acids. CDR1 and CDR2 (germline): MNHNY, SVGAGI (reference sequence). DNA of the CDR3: TGTGCCAGCGAGATCGACAGGGTAGGAACCTACGAGCAGTACTTC. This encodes CASEIDRVGTYEQYF.

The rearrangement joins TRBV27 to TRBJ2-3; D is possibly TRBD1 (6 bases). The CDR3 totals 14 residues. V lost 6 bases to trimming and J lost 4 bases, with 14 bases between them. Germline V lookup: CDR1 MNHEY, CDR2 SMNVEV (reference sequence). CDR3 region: CASSRTASPDTQYF. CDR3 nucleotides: TGTGCCAGCAGCCGGACAGCTTCTCCAGATACGCAGTATTTT.

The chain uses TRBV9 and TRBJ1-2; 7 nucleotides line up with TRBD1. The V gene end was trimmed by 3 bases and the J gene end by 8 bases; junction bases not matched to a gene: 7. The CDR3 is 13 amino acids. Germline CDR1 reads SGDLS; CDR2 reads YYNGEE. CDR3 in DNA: TGTGCCAGCAGCGGCGACAGGGCCCGCGGCTACACCTTC. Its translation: CASSGDRARGYTF.

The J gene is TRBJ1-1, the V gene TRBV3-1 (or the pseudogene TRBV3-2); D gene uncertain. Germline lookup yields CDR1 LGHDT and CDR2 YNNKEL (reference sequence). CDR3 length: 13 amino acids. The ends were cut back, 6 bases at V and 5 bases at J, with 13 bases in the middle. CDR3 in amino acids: CASRPPVGTEAFF. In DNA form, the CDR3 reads TGTGCCAGCAGACCCCCAGTTGGTACTGAAGCTTTCTTT.

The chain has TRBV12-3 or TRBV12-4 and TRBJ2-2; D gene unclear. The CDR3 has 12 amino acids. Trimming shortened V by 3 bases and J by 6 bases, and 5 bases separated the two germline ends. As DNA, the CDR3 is TGTGCCAGCAGTTTTGGGCCCGGGGAGCTGTTTTTT. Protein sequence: CASSFGPGELFF.

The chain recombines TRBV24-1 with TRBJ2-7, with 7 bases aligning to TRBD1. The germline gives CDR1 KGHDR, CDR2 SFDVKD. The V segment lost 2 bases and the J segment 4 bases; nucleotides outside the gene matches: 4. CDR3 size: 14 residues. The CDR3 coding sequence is TGTGCCACCAGTGATTGTGGGACAGTTTACGAGCAGTACGTC. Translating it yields CATSDCGTVYEQYV.

The CDR3 DNA reads as TGTGCCAGCAGCCCGGGACAGGGGGGTTATAATTCACCCCTCCACTTT. Protein sequence: CASSPGQGGYNSPLHF. The gene calls are TRBV5-8 and TRBJ1-6; 11 positions agree with TRBD1. The germline gives CDR1 SGHTS, CDR2 YDEGEE. V dropped 4 bases and J dropped 4; count of bases not matched to a gene: 4. CDR3 size: 16 residues.

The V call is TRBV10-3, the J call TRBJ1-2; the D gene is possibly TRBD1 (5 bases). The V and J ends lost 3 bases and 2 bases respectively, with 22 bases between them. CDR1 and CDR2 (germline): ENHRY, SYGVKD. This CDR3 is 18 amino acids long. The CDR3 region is CAISDSTSGARRNYGYTF. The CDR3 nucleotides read TGTGCCATCAGTGACTCAACAAGTGGGGCCAGGCGAAACTATGGCTACACCTTC.

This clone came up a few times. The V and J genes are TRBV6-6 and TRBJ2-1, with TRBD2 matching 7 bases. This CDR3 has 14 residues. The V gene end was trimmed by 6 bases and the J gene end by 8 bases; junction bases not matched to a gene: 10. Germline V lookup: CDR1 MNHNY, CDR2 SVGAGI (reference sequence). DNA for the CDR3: TGTGCCAGCAGCCTTACTCGGGGGGTGGATGAGCAGTTCTTC. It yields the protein CASSLTRGVDEQFF.

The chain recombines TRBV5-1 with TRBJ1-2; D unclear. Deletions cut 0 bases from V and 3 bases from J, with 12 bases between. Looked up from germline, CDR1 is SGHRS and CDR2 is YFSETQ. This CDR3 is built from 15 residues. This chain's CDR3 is CASSLGGSRDYGYTF. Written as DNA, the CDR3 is TGCGCCAGCAGCTTGGGAGGAAGTCGGGACTATGGCTACACCTTC.

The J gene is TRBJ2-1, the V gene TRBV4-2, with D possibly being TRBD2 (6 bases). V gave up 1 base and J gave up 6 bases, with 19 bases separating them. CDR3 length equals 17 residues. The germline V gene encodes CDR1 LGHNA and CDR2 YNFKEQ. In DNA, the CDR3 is TGTGCCAGCAGCCAAGGCAGTGAGCGACTAGTCAGCAATGAGCAGTTCTTC. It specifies CASSQGSERLVSNEQFF.

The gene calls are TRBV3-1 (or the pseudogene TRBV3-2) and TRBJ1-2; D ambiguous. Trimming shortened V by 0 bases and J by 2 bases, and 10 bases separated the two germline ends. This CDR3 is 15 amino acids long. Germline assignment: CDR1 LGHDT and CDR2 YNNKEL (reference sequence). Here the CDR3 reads CASSQDGRANYGYTF. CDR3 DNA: TGTGCCAGCAGCCAAGATGGGAGGGCAAACTATGGCTACACCTTC.

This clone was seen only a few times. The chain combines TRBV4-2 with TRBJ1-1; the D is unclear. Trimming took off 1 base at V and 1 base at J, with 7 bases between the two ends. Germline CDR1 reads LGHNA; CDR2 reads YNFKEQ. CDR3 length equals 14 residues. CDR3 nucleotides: TGTGCCAGCAGCCAAGGGCAGAAGAACACTGAAGCTTTCTTT. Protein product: CASSQGQKNTEAFF.

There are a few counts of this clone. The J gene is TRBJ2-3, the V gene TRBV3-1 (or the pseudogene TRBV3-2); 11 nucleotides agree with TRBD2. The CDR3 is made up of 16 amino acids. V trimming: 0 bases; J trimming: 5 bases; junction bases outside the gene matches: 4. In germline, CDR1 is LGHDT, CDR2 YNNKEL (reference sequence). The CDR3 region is CASSQDRLAGKDTQYF. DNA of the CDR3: TGTGCCAGCAGCCAAGATCGACTAGCGGGGAAAGATACGCAGTATTTT.

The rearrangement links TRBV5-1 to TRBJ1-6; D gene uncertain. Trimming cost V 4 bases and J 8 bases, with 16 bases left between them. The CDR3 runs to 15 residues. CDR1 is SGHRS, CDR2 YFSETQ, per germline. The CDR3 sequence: CASSRTNAGDSPLHF. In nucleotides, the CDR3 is TGCGCCAGCAGCCGGACTAACGCCGGGGATTCACCCCTCCACTTT.

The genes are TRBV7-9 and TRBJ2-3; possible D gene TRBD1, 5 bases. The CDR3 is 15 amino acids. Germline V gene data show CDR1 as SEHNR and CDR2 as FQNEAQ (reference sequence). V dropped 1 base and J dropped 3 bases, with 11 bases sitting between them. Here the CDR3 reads CASSLVAGITDTQYF. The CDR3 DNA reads TGTGCCAGCAGCTTAGTAGCAGGGATAACAGATACGCAGTATTTT.

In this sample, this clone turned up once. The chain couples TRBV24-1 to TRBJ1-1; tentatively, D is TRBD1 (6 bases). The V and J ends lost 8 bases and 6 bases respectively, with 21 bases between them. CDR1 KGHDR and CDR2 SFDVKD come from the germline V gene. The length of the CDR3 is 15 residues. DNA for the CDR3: TGTGCCACCACCCTTAGGGAACAGGGTCACGCTGAAGCTTTCTTT. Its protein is CATTLREQGHAEAFF.

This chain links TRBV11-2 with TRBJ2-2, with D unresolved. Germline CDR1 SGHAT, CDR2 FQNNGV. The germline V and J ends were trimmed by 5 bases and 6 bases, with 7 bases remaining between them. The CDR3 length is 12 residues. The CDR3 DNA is TGTGCCAGCAGCGTGGGCCCCGGGGAGCTGTTTTTT. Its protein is CASSVGPGELFF.

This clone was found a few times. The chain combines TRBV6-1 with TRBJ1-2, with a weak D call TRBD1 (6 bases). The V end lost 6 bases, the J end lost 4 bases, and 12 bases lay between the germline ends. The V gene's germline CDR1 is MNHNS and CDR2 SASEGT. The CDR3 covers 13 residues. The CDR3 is CASSQGTLYGYTF. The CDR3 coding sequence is TGTGCCAGCAGCCAAGGGACACTCTATGGCTACACCTTC.

The CDR3 protein is CASRLSRDTEAFF. CDR3 nucleotide sequence: TGTGCCAGCAGACTAAGCAGGGACACTGAAGCTTTCTTT. This chain links TRBV3-1 (or the pseudogene TRBV3-2) with TRBJ1-1; tentative D call: TRBD1 (5 bases). The germline V and J ends were trimmed by 6 bases and 3 bases, with 11 bases remaining between them. The CDR3 runs to 13 residues. Per the germline V gene, CDR1 is LGHDT and CDR2 is YNNKEL (reference sequence).

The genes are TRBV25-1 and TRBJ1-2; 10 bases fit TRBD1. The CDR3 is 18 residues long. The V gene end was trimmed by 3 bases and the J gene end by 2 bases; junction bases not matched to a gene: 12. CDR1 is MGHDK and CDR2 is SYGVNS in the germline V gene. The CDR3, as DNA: TGTGCCAGCAGTGACGGTTCGAGGGGGGACAGGGGAAACTATGGCTACACCTTC. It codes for CASSDGSRGDRGNYGYTF.

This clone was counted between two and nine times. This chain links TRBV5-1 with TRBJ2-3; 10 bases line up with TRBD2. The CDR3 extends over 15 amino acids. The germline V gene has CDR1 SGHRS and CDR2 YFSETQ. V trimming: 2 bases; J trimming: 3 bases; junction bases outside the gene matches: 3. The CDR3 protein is CASSLPGLATDTQYF. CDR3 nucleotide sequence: TGCGCCAGCAGCTTACCGGGACTAGCGACAGATACGCAGTATTTT.